Each of the 8 T cell receptor beta chains below was sequenced from the same sample in a study of T cells in tuberculosis. Time point specified: new active TB diagnosis, blood taken before or within 7 days of starting treatment. Generated by immunoSEQ multiplex PCR, the TCRdb table keeps only in-frame clones and is missing some. The data hold around 23,000 clones, with roughly 84% observed a single time. The source material was PBMCs, sampled at tuberculosis diagnosis. The receptor source for this set is an adult with tuberculosis.

The chain joins TRBV2 to TRBJ1-3; a weak D match, TRBD1 (5 bases). Germline values: CDR1 SNHLY, CDR2 FYNNEI. V was trimmed by 9 bases and J by 0 bases, leaving 12 bases between them. CDR3 size: 14 residues. In DNA, the CDR3 is TGTGCCAGTTCGACAGCCTACTCTGGAAACACCATATATTTT. Protein: CASSTAYSGNTIYF.

V is TRBV5-1 and J is TRBJ1-1; a possible D gene is TRBD1 (5 bases). The CDR3 has 13 amino acids. Trimming pared 7 bases from V and 1 base from J, leaving 11 bases between. Germline V gives CDR1 SGHRS, CDR2 YFSETQ. The CDR3 here is CASAGHPNTEAFF. Written as DNA, the CDR3 is TGCGCCAGCGCGGGGCATCCGAACACTGAAGCTTTCTTT. Looking up the rest from reference TRBV5-1 and TRBJ1-1 gives the full variable domain: KAGVTQTPRYLIKTRGQQVTLSCSPISGHRSVSWYQQTPGQGLQFLFEYFSETQRNKGNFPGRFSGRQFSNSRSEMNVSTLELGDSALYLCASAGHPNTEAFFGQGTRLTVV.

This chain joins TRBV7-2 and TRBJ1-5; D is ambiguous. CDR3 size: 14 residues. CDR1 and CDR2 (germline): SGHTA, FQGNSA. Trimming stripped 5 bases from V and 0 bases from J, with 8 bases between. The CDR3 loop reads CASSPWSSNQPQHF. CDR3 in DNA: TGTGCCAGCAGCCCATGGAGTAGCAATCAGCCCCAGCATTTT.

Notes on this clone: One end of the junction fails to match germline, which may point to a read error. The V and J genes are TRBV7-8 and TRBJ2-6, with 7 positions matching TRBD1. The CDR3 has 18 residues. In germline, CDR1 is SGHVS, CDR2 FQNEAQ. CDR3: CASSLAGTDSSGANVLTF. The CDR3, as DNA: TGTGCCAGCAGCCTAGCCGGGACAGACAGCTCTGGGGCCAACGTCCTGACTTTC.

The J gene is TRBJ2-2, the V gene TRBV6-1, with 8 nucleotides matching TRBD1. CDR1 and CDR2 from the germline V gene are MNHNS and SASEGT. The CDR3 spans 14 residues. The J segment lost 5 bases and the V segment lost 5 bases, leaving 4 bases of the junction unmatched. The CDR3 bases are TGTGCCAGCAGTCAGGACAGGGAGACCGGGGAGCTGTTTTTT. It is translated as CASSQDRETGELFF.

V and J are TRBV11-2 and TRBJ1-2; D perhaps matches TRBD1 (5 bases). V shed 5 bases and J shed 5 bases, with 12 bases lying between them. The germline CDR1 and CDR2 sequences are SGHAT and FQNNGV. This CDR3 has 13 residues. The CDR3 DNA is TGTGCCAGCAGCCAAGACAGCCGATATGGCTACACCTTC. It specifies CASSQDSRYGYTF.

The chain recombines TRBV29-1 with TRBJ1-1; 8 nucleotides align to TRBD1. CDR1 and CDR2 from the germline V gene are SQVTM and ANQGSEA. The CDR3 runs 13 residues. Germline trimming cut 7 bases from V and 4 bases from J; bases unmatched to any gene: 8. Written as DNA, the CDR3 is TGCAGCGAAGGACAGGGCCGGAGCACTGAAGCTTTCTTT. It translates to CSEGQGRSTEAFF. The full variable domain, completed using reference TRBV29-1 and TRBJ1-1, is SAVISQKPSRDICQRGTSLTIQCQVDSQVTMMFWYRQQPGQSLTLIATANQGSEATYESGFVIDKFPISRPNLTFSTLTVSNMSPEDSSIYLCSEGQGRSTEAFFGQGTRLTVV.

The chain uses TRBV9 and TRBJ2-1; 14 nucleotides match TRBD2. Germline V gene lookup returns CDR1 SGDLS and CDR2 YYNGEE. Trimming took 3 bases from V and 1 from J; bases not matched to a gene: 9. The CDR3 has 19 residues. DNA for the CDR3: TGTGCCAGCAGCGCGTCCGGGACTAGCGGGAGCTTTTCCTACAATGAGCAGTTCTTC. This translates into CASSASGTSGSFSYNEQFF.